This paragraph covers one T cell receptor beta chain sequence. This specimen belongs to a study of blood T cells in healthy people across ages. A second PCR, run for 7 to 11 cycles, used a sample-barcoded 5' primer plus a J-beta primer mix. TCRdb called the 5' RACE reads again in MiXCR, with one record for every CDR3 protein. Among about 800,000 distinct CDR3 sequences listed, just under 25% were seen once. V shed 3 bases and J shed 2 bases, with 14 bases lying between them. CDR3 length: 16 amino acids. This sample also belongs to another study, concerning T cells of mothers and their children.

The chain recombines TRBV12-3 or TRBV12-4 with TRBJ1-3; D ambiguous. This receptor was taken from a boy younger than 18 in good health. Sequencing was carried out using blood. The CDR3 sequence: CASSLFGLAAGNTIYF. The CDR3 DNA is TGTGCCAGCAGTTTGTTTGGCCTGGCGGCTGGAAACACCATATATTTT.